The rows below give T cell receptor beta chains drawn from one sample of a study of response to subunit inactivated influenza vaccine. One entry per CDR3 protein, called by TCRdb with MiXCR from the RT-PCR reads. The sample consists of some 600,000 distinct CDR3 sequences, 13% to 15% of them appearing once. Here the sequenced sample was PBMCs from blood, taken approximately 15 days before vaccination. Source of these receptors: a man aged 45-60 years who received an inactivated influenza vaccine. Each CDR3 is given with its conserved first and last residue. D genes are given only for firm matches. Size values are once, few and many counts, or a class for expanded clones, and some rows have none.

DNA: TGCGCCAGCAGCCAAGACGTACAGTATAAGGATGAGCAGTTCTTC
CDR3: CASSQDVQYKDEQFF
D: -
J: TRBJ2-1
size: -
V: TRBV4-1

DNA: TGTGCCAGCAGCAGAGGGACAGGATTATCCTACGAGCAGTACTTC
CDR3: CASSRGTGLSYEQYF
D: TRBD1
J: TRBJ2-7
size: -
V: TRBV12-3/TRBV12-4

DNA: TGCAGCGTCCAGGGGGACTACAATACTCAGTACTTC
CDR3: CSVQGDYNTQYF
D: -
J: TRBJ2-7
size: -
V: TRBV29-1

DNA: TGTGCCAGCACCACAAACCCTCAGGGCCAAGATACGCAGTATTTT
CDR3: CASTTNPQGQDTQYF
D: -
J: TRBJ2-3
size: many
V: TRBV12-3/TRBV12-4

DNA: TGTGCCACCGAAAGGACGGCGCGGACTGAAGCTTTCTTT
CDR3: CATERTARTEAFF
D: -
J: TRBJ1-1
size: few
V: TRBV6-2/TRBV6-3

DNA: TGTGCCAGCAGTTTAGGGTTGATCCTAAGGGAGCAGTTCTTC
CDR3: CASSLGLILREQFF
D: -
J: TRBJ2-1
size: few
V: TRBV28

DNA: TGTGCCATCAGTGACAGGACTAGCGGAGAGACCCAGTACTTC
CDR3: CAISDRTSGETQYF
D: TRBD2
J: TRBJ2-5
size: -
V: TRBV10-3

DNA: TGTGCCAGCAGCTTGGGTCCCCGCGGTGGAAACACCATATATTTT
CDR3: CASSLGPRGGNTIYF
D: -
J: TRBJ1-3
size: -
V: TRBV5-6

DNA: TGCAGCGTTGAACTTCAGGGCGGCTACGAGCAGTACTTC
CDR3: CSVELQGGYEQYF
D: -
J: TRBJ2-7
size: few
V: TRBV29-1

DNA: TGTGCCAGCAGTGCAGGGGGCAGGGATACGCAGTATTTT
CDR3: CASSAGGRDTQYF
D: TRBD1
J: TRBJ2-3
size: -
V: TRBV6-1

DNA: TGTGCCAGCAGCCAAGGGGCTAGGGGAGAAAACATTCAGTACTTC
CDR3: CASSQGARGENIQYF
D: -
J: TRBJ2-4
size: -
V: TRBV3-1

DNA: TGTGCCAGCAGCTCCATGGACAGCTCCTACAATGAGCAGTTCTTC
CDR3: CASSSMDSSYNEQFF
D: -
J: TRBJ2-1
size: many
V: TRBV5-6

DNA: TGCAGTGGCGACCGGGCCTCCGAAGAGACCCAGTACTTC
CDR3: CSGDRASEETQYF
D: -
J: TRBJ2-5
size: -
V: TRBV20-1

DNA: TGTGCCAGCAGTAAGGGACAGGGGTTACAAGAGACCCAGTACTTC
CDR3: CASSKGQGLQETQYF
D: TRBD1
J: TRBJ2-5
size: -
V: TRBV6-1

DNA: TGCAGTGCTCCCTTAGCGGGGGGCTACGAGCAGTACTTC
CDR3: CSAPLAGGYEQYF
D: TRBD2
J: TRBJ2-7
size: few
V: TRBV20-1